A selection of T cell receptor beta chains follows, all from one sample in a study of PD-1 blockade in classical Hodgkin lymphoma. The repertoire was sequenced with immunoSEQ multiplex PCR; TCRdb's copy has only in-frame clones and lacks some. The sample contains under 45,000 clones, 66% of which appear only once. Here the sequenced sample was peripheral blood mononuclear cells (PBMCs), taken before the fourth cycle of nivolumab. The receptors stem from a human donor with classical Hodgkin lymphoma. Both conserved end residues are part of each CDR3. The D gene is left open where the match is weak. Clone size appears in some rows only: once, few, many, or a class for an expanded clone.

size	V	J	D	CDR3	DNA
NA	TRBV9	TRBJ2-7	NA	CASSVDPLYEQYF	TGTGCCAGCAGCGTAGACCCACTATACGAGCAGTACTTC
once	TRBV5-8	TRBJ2-7	NA	CATGGYSYEQYF	TGTGCCACGGGCGGGTACTCCTACGAGCAGTACTTC
NA	TRBV7-9	TRBJ1-1	NA	CASTFDQESTEAFF	TGTGCCAGCACATTTGATCAGGAATCGACTGAAGCTTTCTTT
few	TRBV6-5	TRBJ2-3	TRBD2	CASSSSGTQYF	TGTGCCAGCAGTTCTAGCGGTACACAGTATTTT
NA	TRBV20-1	TRBJ1-1	NA	CSATRPTEAFF	TGCAGTGCTACACGGCCCACTGAAGCTTTCTTT
NA	TRBV11-2	TRBJ2-7	NA	CASSFSPYEQYF	TGTGCCAGCAGCTTCTCGCCCTACGAGCAGTACTTC
NA	TRBV30	TRBJ2-2	NA	CAWTATPRGELFF	TGTGCCTGGACCGCAACACCGAGAGGGGAGCTGTTTTTT
NA	TRBV27	TRBJ1-5	NA	CASRLTSLQGQPQHF	TGTGCCAGCAGACTGACAAGCCTCCAAGGACAGCCCCAGCATTTT
NA	TRBV21-1	TRBJ1-5	NA	CASSTARTGRQPQHF	TGTGCCAGCAGCACCGCCCGGACAGGGAGGCAGCCCCAGCATTTT
few	TRBV28	TRBJ1-3	NA	CASSPPGSSGNTIYF	TGTGCCAGCAGTCCCCCCGGCTCTTCTGGAAACACCATATATTTT
NA	TRBV6-5	TRBJ2-5	TRBD1	CASYGQGETQYF	TGTGCCAGCTACGGACAGGGAGAGACCCAGTACTTC
NA	TRBV19	TRBJ2-6	TRBD1	CASSIGTGGTGANVLTF	TGTGCCAGTAGTATAGGAACAGGGGGGACTGGGGCCAACGTCCTGACTTTC
NA	TRBV28	TRBJ1-5	NA	CASSLWGPQHF	TGTGCCAGCAGCCTCTGGGGGCCCCAGCATTTT
NA	TRBV2	TRBJ2-1	NA	CASRRDSKSSYNEQFF	TGTGCCAGCCGAAGGGACTCTAAAAGCTCCTACAATGAGCAGTTCTTC
few	TRBV28	TRBJ2-7	NA	CASSTALGFGYEQYF	TGTGCCAGCAGCACAGCCTTAGGGTTTGGCTACGAGCAGTACTTC
few	TRBV4-1	TRBJ1-2	NA	CASSQDPGTSYGYTF	TGCGCCAGCAGCCAAGATCCTGGGACCTCCTATGGCTACACCTTC
once	TRBV29-1	TRBJ2-1	NA	CGTPRGNEQFF	TGCGGCACGCCTAGAGGCAATGAGCAGTTCTTC
NA	TRBV18	TRBJ1-5	NA	CASSPGVVNQPQHF	TGTGCCAGCTCACCAGGAGTGGTAAATCAGCCCCAGCATTTT
NA	TRBV15	TRBJ2-5	NA	CATSRTLAPGETQYF	TGTGCCACCAGCAGAACACTAGCCCCGGGGGAGACCCAGTACTTC
NA	TRBV27	TRBJ2-7	NA	CASRLQAEQYF	TGTGCCAGCCGCTTACAGGCCGAGCAGTACTTC
NA	TRBV7-9	TRBJ2-5	NA	CASSLDSGSQETQYF	TGTGCCAGCAGCTTAGATTCCGGGTCCCAAGAGACCCAGTACTTC
few	TRBV6-5	TRBJ2-7	TRBD1	CASSPLTGAYEQYF	TGTGCCAGCAGTCCGCTGACAGGGGCGTACGAGCAGTACTTC
NA	TRBV6-6	TRBJ2-2	NA	CASVGSRELFF	TGTGCCAGCGTCGGGTCGCGGGAGCTGTTTTTT
NA	TRBV9	TRBJ2-7	NA	CASSVSAGVAYEQYF	TGTGCCAGCAGCGTCTCCGCAGGAGTCGCCTACGAGCAGTACTTC
few	TRBV7-7	TRBJ2-5	TRBD2	CASSLGTSGGVETQYF	TGTGCCAGCAGCCTCGGGACTAGCGGGGGGGTAGAGACCCAGTACTTC
NA	TRBV14	TRBJ2-2	NA	CASSHWTGDTGELFF	TGTGCCAGCAGCCACTGGACGGGGGACACCGGGGAGCTGTTTTTT
NA	TRBV5-4	TRBJ2-7	NA	CASSSGTRPYEQYF	TGTGCCAGCAGTTCCGGGACCCGACCCTACGAGCAGTACTTC
NA	TRBV30	TRBJ1-4	TRBD1	CAWSVLGGANEKLFF	TGTGCCTGGAGTGTACTAGGGGGCGCCAATGAAAAACTGTTTTTT
medium-sized	TRBV29-1	TRBJ2-3	NA	CSDSSSSQYF	TGCAGCGATTCTTCCTCATCGCAGTATTTT
many	TRBV19	TRBJ2-6	NA	CASTRVSGANVLTF	TGTGCCAGTACCCGGGTATCGGGGGCCAACGTCCTGACTTTC
few	TRBV5-6	TRBJ1-1	NA	CASSLGPSLNTEAFF	TGTGCCAGCAGCTTGGGACCCTCCTTGAACACTGAAGCTTTCTTT
NA	TRBV6-1	TRBJ2-5	TRBD1	CASSAGTGGSQYF	TGTGCCAGCAGTGCGGGGACAGGCGGCTCGCAGTACTTC
once	TRBV18	TRBJ2-7	NA	CASSPGAARDPYEQYF	TGTGCCAGCTCACCAGGGGCAGCACGGGACCCCTACGAGCAGTACTTC
NA	TRBV5-1	TRBJ2-6	TRBD1	CASSLGQGAIVANVLTF	TGCGCCAGCAGCTTGGGACAGGGGGCGATTGTGGCCAACGTCCTGACTTTC
few	TRBV27	TRBJ2-2	NA	CASSFRGGATGELFF	TGTGCCAGCAGTTTTAGAGGGGGTGCCACCGGGGAGCTGTTTTTT
NA	TRBV4-3	TRBJ1-5	NA	CASSQDLNLRAQHF	TGCGCCAGCAGCCAAGATCTGAACCTGCGGGCCCAGCATTTT
NA	TRBV6-5	TRBJ2-1	TRBD2	CASSYTRTSGYNEQFF	TGTGCCAGCAGTTACACTAGGACTAGCGGGTACAATGAGCAGTTCTTC
NA	TRBV28	TRBJ1-5	TRBD1	CASTVPGQGPWQPQHF	TGTGCCAGCACCGTCCCGGGACAGGGCCCATGGCAGCCCCAGCATTTT
few	TRBV18	TRBJ2-7	TRBD1	CASSPPGQGVSEQYF	TGTGCCAGCTCACCACCAGGACAGGGTGTAAGCGAGCAGTACTTC
once	TRBV4-2	TRBJ2-5	NA	CASSQGVGDQETQYF	TGTGCCAGCAGCCAAGGGGTAGGCGACCAAGAGACCCAGTACTTC
NA	TRBV5-1	TRBJ2-3	NA	CASSPQGGVDTQYF	TGCGCCAGCAGCCCGCAGGGGGGGGTAGATACGCAGTATTTT
once	TRBV27	TRBJ2-7	NA	CASSFTSQLDSRGYEQYF	TGTGCCAGCAGTTTTACCTCCCAACTAGACTCGCGGGGCTACGAGCAGTACTTC
NA	TRBV6-6	TRBJ2-1	TRBD2	CASSYWASGTNEQFF	TGTGCCAGCAGTTACTGGGCTAGCGGGACTAATGAGCAGTTCTTC
NA	TRBV6-1	TRBJ1-2	NA	CASMGYGYTF	TGTGCCAGCATGGGCTATGGCTACACCTTC
once	TRBV30	TRBJ2-7	TRBD2	CAWSAGGSSYEQYF	TGTGCCTGGAGCGCGGGGGGATCCTCCTACGAGCAGTACTTC
NA	TRBV5-8	TRBJ1-2	NA	CASKRAGPTYNYGYTF	TGTGCCAGCAAGAGGGCAGGGCCCACCTATAACTATGGCTACACCTTC
NA	TRBV30	TRBJ1-2	TRBD1	CAWSNGQGYGYTF	TGTGCCTGGAGTAATGGACAGGGCTATGGCTACACCTTC
NA	TRBV5-4	TRBJ1-6	NA	CASSQSTTGVTALHF	TGTGCCAGCAGCCAGAGTACTACGGGGGTCACGGCCCTCCACTTT